This T cell receptor (beta chain) was retrieved from a study of blood T cell repertoires in COVID-19. The CDR3 consists of 15 residues. Trimming removed 0 bases from V and 8 bases from J, with 17 bases in between. Germline V gene lookup returns CDR1 SGHRS and CDR2 YFSETQ. The repertoire was sequenced with immunoSEQ multiplex PCR; TCRdb's copy has only in-frame clones and lacks some. The repertoire includes roughly 79,000 clones, roughly nine tenths of them detected once, and under 5% sits in the top ten. This sequence joins TRBV5-1 and TRBJ1-2; a possible D gene is TRBD1 (6 bases). The source material was peripheral blood. This clonotype was sampled from a woman aged 80 or over with active or convalescent COVID-19. The CDR3 coding sequence is TGCGCCAGCAGCTTGGCGGGCCTGGGGGCGCGGGGCTACACCTTC. It is translated as CASSLAGLGARGYTF.